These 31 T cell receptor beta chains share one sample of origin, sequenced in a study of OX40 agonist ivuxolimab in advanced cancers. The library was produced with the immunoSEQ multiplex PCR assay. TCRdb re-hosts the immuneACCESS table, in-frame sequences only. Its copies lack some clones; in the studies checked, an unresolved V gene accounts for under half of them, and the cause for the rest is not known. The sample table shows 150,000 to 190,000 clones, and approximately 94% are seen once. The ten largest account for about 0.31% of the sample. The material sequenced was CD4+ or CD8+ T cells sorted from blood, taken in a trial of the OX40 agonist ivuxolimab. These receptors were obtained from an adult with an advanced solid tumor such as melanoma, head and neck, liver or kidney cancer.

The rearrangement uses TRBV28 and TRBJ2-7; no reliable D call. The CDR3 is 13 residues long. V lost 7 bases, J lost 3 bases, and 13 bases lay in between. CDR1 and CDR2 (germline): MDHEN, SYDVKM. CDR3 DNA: TGTGCCAGCAACTTGCCGGGCATCTACGAGCAGTACTTC. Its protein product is CASNLPGIYEQYF.

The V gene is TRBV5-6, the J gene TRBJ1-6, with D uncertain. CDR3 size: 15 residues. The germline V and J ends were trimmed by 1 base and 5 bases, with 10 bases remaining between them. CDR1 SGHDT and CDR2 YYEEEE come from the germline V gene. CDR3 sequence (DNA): TGTGCCAGCAGCTTGTTCACAGTGAATAATTCACCCCTCCACTTT. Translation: CASSLFTVNNSPLHF.

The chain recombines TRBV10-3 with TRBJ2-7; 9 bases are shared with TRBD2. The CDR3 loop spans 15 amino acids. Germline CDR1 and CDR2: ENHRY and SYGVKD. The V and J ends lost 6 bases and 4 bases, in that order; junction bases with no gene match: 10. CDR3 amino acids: CAIRPNSGSLYEQYF. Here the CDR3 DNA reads TGTGCCATCAGACCGAATAGCGGGAGTTTATACGAGCAGTACTTC.

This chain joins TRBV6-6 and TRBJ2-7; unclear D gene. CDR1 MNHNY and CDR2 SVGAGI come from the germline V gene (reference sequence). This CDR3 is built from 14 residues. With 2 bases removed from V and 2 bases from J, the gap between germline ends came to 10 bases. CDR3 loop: CASSYGVSTYEQYF. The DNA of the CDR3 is TGTGCCAGCAGTTACGGGGTTTCAACCTACGAGCAGTACTTC.

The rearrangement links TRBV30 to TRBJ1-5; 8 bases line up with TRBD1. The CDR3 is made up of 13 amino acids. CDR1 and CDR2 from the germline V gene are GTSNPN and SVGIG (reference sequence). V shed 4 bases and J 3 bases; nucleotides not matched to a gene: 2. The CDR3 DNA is TGTGCCTGGACAGGGGGCCTCAATCAGCCCCAGCATTTT. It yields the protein CAWTGGLNQPQHF.

The CDR3 here is CASSLPAGFYGYTF. For the CDR3, the DNA is TGTGCCAGCAGTCTTCCGGCGGGTTTCTATGGCTACACCTTC. This sequence joins TRBV28 and TRBJ1-2, with unresolved D. Trimming left V 5 bases short and J 4 bases short, with 14 bases between. The CDR3 has 14 amino acids. Germline lookup yields CDR1 MDHEN and CDR2 SYDVKM.

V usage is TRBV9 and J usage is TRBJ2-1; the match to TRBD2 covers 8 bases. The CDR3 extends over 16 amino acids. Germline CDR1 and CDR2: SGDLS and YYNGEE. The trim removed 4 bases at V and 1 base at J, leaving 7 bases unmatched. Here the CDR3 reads CASSPDRGGSYNEQFF. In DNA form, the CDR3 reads TGTGCCAGCAGCCCCGATCGCGGGGGGTCCTACAATGAGCAGTTCTTC.

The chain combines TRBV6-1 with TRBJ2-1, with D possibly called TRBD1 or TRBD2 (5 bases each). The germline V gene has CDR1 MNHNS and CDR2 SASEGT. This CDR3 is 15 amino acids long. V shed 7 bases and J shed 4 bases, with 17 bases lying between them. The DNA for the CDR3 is TGTGCCAGCACCTTGGGGCGGGCCCTATACAATGAGCAGTTCTTC. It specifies CASTLGRALYNEQFF.

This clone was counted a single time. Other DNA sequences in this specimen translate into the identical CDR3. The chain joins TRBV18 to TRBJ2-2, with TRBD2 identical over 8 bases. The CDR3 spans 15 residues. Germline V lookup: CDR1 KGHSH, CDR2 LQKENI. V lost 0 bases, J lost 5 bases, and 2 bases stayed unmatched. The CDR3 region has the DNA TGTGCCAGCTCACCACCCAGCGGGGGTACCGGGGAGCTGTTTTTT. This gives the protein CASSPPSGGTGELFF.

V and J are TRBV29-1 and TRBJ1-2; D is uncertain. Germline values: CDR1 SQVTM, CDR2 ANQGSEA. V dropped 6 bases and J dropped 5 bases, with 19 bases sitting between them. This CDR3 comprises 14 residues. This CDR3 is CSVGRLPEKYGYTF. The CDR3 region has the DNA TGCAGCGTCGGAAGATTACCGGAGAAATATGGCTACACCTTC.

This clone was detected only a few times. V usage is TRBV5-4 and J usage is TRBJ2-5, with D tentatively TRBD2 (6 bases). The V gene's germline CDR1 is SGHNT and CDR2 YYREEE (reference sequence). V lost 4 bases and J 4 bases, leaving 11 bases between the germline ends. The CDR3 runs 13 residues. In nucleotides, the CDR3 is TGTGCCAGCAGCCCAGGAGGGGTAGAGACCCAGTACTTC. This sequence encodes CASSPGGVETQYF.

CDR3 in amino acids: CASSSGQSYEQYF. In DNA form, the CDR3 reads TGTGCCAGCTCATCCGGACAGTCCTACGAGCAGTACTTC. The V call is TRBV18, the J call TRBJ2-7; TRBD1 is a possible D gene (6 bases). The germline V and J ends were trimmed by 5 bases and 1 base, with 9 bases remaining between them. This CDR3 contains 13 residues. CDR1 is KGHSH and CDR2 is LQKENI in the germline V gene.

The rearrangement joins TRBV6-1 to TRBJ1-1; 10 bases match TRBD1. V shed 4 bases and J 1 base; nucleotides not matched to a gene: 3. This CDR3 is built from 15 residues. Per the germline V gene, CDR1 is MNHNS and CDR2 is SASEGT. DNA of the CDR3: TGTGCCAGCAGTGGACAGGGGGCGGGGAACACTGAAGCTTTCTTT. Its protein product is CASSGQGAGNTEAFF.

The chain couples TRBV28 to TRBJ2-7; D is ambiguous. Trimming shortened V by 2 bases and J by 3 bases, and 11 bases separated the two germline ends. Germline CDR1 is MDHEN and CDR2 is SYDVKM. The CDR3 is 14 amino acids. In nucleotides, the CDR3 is TGTGCCAGCAGTTTAGGTCAGGAGATCTACGAGCAGTACTTC. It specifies CASSLGQEIYEQYF.

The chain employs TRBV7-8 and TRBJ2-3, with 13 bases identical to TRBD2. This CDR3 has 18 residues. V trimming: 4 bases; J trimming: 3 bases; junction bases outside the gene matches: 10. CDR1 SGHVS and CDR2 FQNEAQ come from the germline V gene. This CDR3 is CASSSGGPGLAGTDTQYF. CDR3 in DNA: TGTGCCAGCAGCTCAGGGGGACCGGGACTAGCGGGAACAGATACGCAGTATTTT.

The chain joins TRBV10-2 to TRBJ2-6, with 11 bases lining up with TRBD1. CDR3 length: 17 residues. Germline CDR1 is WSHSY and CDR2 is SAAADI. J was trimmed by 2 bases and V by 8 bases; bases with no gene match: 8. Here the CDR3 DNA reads TGCGCCAGCGACCGGACAGGGGGCAGTCCTGGGGCCAACGTCCTGACTTTC. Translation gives CASDRTGGSPGANVLTF.

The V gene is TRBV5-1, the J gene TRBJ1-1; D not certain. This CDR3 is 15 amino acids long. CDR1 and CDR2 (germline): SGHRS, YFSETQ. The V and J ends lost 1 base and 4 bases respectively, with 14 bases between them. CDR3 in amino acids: CASSLRVDPATEAFF. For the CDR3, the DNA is TGCGCCAGCAGCTTGAGGGTAGACCCGGCCACTGAAGCTTTCTTT.

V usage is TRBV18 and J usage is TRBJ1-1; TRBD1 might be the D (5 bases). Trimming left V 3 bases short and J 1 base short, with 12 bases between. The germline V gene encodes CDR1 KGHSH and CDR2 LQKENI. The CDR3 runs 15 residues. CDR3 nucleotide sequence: TGTGCCAGCTCACCGGGACCCGGGGGGAACACTGAAGCTTTCTTT. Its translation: CASSPGPGGNTEAFF.

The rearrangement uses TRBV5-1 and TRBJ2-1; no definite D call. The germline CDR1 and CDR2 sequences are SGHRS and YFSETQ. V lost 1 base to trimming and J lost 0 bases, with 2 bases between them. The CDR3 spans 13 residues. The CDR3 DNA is TGCGCCAGCAGCTTGAGCTCCTACAATGAGCAGTTCTTC. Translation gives CASSLSSYNEQFF.

In DNA, the CDR3 is TGTGCCAGCCTATATCCTGGGACAGGGAAGGCCTACGAGCAGTACTTC. Translation gives CASLYPGTGKAYEQYF. The chain recombines TRBV21-1 with TRBJ2-7; TRBD1, the table's D call, lacks a check against the DNA. TRBV21-1 is an annotated pseudogene. The CDR3 is 16 residues long.

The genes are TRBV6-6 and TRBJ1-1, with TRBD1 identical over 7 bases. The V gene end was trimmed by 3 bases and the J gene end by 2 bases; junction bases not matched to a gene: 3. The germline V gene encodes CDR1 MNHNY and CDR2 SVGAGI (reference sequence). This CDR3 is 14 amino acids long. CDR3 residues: CASSYGQVNTEAFF. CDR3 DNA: TGTGCCAGCAGTTATGGACAGGTTAACACTGAAGCTTTCTTT.

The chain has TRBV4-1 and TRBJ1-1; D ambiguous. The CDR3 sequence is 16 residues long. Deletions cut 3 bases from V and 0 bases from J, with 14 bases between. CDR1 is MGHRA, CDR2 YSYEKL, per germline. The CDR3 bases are TGCGCCAGCAGCCAGGGAGGACGGACCCTGAACACTGAAGCTTTCTTT. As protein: CASSQGGRTLNTEAFF.

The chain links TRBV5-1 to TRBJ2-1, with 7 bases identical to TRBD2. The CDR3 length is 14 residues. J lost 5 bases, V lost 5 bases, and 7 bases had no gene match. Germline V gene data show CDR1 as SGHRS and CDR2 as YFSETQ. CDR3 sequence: CASSSFSGNNEQFF. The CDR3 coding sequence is TGCGCCAGCAGTTCCTTCAGCGGGAACAATGAGCAGTTCTTC.

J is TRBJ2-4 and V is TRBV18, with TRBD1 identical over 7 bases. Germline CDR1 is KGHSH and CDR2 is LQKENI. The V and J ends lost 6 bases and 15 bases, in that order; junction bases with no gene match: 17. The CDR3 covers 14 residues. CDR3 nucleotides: TGTGCCAGCTCCGACGGACAGGTCCCAGCCCGATGGTACTTC. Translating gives CASSDGQVPARWYF.

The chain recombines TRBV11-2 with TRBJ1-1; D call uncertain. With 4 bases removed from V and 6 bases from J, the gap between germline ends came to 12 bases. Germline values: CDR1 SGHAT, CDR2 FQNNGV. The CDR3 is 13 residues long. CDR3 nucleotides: TGTGCCAGCAGCTCGGTAAGGGATCCTGAAGCTTTCTTT. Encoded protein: CASSSVRDPEAFF.

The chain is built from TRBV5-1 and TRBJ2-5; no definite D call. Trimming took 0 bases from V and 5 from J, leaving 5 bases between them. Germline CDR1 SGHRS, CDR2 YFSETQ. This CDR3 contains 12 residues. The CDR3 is CASSLVRETQYF. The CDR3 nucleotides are TGCGCCAGCAGCTTGGTGAGGGAGACCCAGTACTTC.

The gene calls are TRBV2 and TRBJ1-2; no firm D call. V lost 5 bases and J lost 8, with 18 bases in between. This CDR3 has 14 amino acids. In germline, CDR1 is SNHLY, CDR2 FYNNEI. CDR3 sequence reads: CASSPDLTPMGYTF. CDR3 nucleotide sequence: TGTGCCAGCAGTCCTGACCTGACCCCTATGGGCTACACCTTC.

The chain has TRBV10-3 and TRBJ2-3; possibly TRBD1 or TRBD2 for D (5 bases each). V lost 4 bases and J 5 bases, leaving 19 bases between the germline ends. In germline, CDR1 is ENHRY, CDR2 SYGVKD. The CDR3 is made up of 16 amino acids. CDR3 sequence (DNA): TGTGCCATCAGTGTTAACCGGGACGTTGGATTAGATACGCAGTATTTT. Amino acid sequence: CAISVNRDVGLDTQYF.

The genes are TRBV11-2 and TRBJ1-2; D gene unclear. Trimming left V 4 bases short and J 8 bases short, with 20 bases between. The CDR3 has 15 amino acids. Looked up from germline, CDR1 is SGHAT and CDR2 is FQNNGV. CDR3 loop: CASSSLSRSLGGYTF. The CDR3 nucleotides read TGTGCCAGCAGCTCCCTGAGCCGCTCGCTTGGAGGCTACACCTTC.

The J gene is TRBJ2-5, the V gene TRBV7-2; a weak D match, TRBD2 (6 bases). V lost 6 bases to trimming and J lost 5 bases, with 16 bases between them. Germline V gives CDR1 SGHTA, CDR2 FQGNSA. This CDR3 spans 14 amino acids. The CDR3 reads CASRTGTSAETQYF. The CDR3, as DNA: TGTGCCAGCAGGACCGGGACTTCCGCGGAGACCCAGTACTTC.

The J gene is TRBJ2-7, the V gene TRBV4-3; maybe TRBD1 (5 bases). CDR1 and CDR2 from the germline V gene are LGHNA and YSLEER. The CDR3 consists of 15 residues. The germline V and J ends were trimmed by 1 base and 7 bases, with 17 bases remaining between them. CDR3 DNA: TGCGCCAGCAGCCAAGTCCGTGACAGCCGGTGGGAGCAGTACTTC. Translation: CASSQVRDSRWEQYF.